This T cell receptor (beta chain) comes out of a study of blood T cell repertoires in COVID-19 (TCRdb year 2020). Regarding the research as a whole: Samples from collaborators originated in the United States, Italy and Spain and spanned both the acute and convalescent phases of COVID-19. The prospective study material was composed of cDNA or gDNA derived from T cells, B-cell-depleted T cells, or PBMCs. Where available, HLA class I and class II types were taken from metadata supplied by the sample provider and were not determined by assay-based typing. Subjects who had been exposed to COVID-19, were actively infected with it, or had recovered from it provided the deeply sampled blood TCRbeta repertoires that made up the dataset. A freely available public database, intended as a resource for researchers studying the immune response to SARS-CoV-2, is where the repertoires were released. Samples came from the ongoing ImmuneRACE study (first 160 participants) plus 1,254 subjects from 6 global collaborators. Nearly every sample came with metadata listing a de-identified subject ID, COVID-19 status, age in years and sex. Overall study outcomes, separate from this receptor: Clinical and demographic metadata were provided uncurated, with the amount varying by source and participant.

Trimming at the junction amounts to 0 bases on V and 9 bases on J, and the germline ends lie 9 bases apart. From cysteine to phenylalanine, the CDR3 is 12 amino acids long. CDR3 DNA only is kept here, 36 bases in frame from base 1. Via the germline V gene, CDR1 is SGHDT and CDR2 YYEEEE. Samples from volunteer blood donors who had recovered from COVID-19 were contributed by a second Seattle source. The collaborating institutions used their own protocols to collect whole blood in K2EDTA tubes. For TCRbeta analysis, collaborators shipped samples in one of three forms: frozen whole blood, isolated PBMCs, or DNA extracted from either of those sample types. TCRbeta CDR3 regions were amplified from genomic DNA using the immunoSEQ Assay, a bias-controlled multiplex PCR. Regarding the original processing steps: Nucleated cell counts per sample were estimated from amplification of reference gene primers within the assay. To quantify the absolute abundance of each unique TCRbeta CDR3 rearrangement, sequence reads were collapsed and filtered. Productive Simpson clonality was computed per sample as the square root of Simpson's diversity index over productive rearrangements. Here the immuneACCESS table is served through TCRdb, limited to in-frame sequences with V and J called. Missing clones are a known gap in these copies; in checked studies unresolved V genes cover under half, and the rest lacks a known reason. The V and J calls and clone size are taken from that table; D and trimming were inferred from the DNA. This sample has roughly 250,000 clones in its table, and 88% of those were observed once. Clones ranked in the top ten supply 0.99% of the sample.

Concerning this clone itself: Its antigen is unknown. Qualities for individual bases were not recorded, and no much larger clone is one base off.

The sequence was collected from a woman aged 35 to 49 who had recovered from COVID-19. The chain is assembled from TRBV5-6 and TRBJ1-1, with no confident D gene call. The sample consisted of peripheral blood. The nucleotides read TGTGCCAGCAGCTTGGCCTCAGGAAAAGCTTTCTTT. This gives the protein CASSLASGKAFF.